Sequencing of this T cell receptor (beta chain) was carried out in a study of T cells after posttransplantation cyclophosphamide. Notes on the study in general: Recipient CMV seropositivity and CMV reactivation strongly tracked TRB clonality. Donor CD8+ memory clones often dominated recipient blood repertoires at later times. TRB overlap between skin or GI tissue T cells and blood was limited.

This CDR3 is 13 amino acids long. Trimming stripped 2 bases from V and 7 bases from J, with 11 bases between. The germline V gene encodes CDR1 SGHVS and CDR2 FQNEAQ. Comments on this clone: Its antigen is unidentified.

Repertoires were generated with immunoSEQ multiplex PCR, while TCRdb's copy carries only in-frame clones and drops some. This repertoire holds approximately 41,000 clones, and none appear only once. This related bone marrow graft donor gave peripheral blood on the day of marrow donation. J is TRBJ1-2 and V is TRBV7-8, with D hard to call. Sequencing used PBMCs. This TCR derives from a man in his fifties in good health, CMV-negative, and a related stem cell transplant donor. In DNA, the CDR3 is TGTGCCAGCAGCTTACCCGGGAGCTTTGGCTACACCTTC. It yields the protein CASSLPGSFGYTF.